A single sample is the source of the 10 T cell receptor beta chains below, sequenced in a study of CD4+ T cells in melanoma. The protocol was immunoSEQ multiplex PCR, while the TCRdb copy is restricted to in-frame clones and leaves out a portion. The table has about 10,000 clones, around 84% seen once; the top ten hold roughly 20%. Specimen: cells from a culture (not recorded whether cultured in vitro). These receptors were taken from a human donor with melanoma.

The rearrangement uses TRBV12-3 or TRBV12-4 and TRBJ1-1; D not resolved. CDR3 length: 13 residues. The germline V and J ends were trimmed by 3 bases and 0 bases, with 5 bases remaining between them. This CDR3 reads CASSFSVNTEAFF. The CDR3 bases are TGTGCCAGCAGTTTTTCCGTGAACACTGAAGCTTTCTTT.

There are a few counts of this clone. The gene calls are TRBV5-6 and TRBJ1-1; TRBD1 aligns across 7 bases. V lost 4 bases to trimming and J lost 5 bases; unmatched junction nucleotides: 5. CDR3 length: 13 amino acids. CDR1 is SGHDT, CDR2 YYEEEE, per germline. CDR3 sequence reads: CASSLGTATEAFF. Here the CDR3 DNA reads TGTGCCAGCAGCCTCGGGACAGCTACTGAAGCTTTCTTT.

This clone appeared a single time. The genes are TRBV5-1 and TRBJ2-5, with 8 bases aligning to TRBD2. Germline-derived CDR1 and CDR2 are SGHRS and YFSETQ. The J segment lost 2 bases and the V segment lost 1 base, leaving 7 bases of the junction unmatched. The CDR3 length is 16 residues. CDR3 in DNA: TGCGCCAGCAGCTTGAGGCTAGCGGGCGTACAAGAGACCCAGTACTTC. Its translation: CASSLRLAGVQETQYF.

The chain links TRBV7-8 to TRBJ2-1; a possible D gene is TRBD2 (6 bases). The CDR3 covers 14 residues. Deletions cut 2 bases from V and 9 bases from J, with 14 bases between. Germline V gene lookup returns CDR1 SGHVS and CDR2 FQNEAQ. The DNA for the CDR3 is TGTGCCAGCAGCTTACTCCTAGCGCCCCCTGAGCAGTTCTTC. Its protein is CASSLLLAPPEQFF.

This clone was counted only a few times. The V call is TRBV4-1, the J call TRBJ1-2, with D possibly TRBD1 on 6 matching bases. Between the trimmed V and J ends, which lost 4 bases and 5 bases, there was a span of 14 bases. The CDR3 is 14 amino acids. Germline-derived CDR1 and CDR2 are MGHRA and YSYEKL. The CDR3 DNA reads as TGCGCCAGCAGCCGGGGGGGCAGGGTTTATGGCTACACCTTC. Its protein is CASSRGGRVYGYTF.

The genes are TRBV5-5 and TRBJ1-6, with D tentatively TRBD1 (5 bases). This CDR3 spans 18 amino acids. Per the germline V gene, CDR1 is SGHKS and CDR2 is YYEKEE (reference sequence). Trimming stripped 4 bases from V and 5 bases from J, with 22 bases between. CDR3 nucleotide sequence: TGTGCCAGCAGCCCGGCCAGACAAAGTTCGGGACATAATTCACCCCTCCACTTT. The encoded protein is CASSPARQSSGHNSPLHF.

This clone was found a few times. This chain joins TRBV7-8 and TRBJ2-2, with unresolved D. The V gene's germline CDR1 is SGHVS and CDR2 FQNEAQ. The CDR3 spans 13 residues. Trimming left V 3 bases short and J 5 bases short, with 7 bases between. The chain's CDR3 is CASSFEWTGELFF. The CDR3 region has the DNA TGTGCCAGCAGCTTTGAGTGGACCGGGGAGCTGTTTTTT.

The rearrangement links TRBV4-2 to TRBJ2-3; the D is unclear. The germline CDR1 and CDR2 sequences are LGHNA and YNFKEQ. V was pared by 1 base and J by 3 bases, with 5 bases between. This CDR3 region has 13 residues. The CDR3 here is CASSQAITDTQYF. CDR3 coding DNA: TGTGCCAGCAGCCAAGCTATAACAGATACGCAGTATTTT.

J is TRBJ2-7 and V is TRBV5-1, with 8 bases aligning to TRBD1. This CDR3 region has 14 residues. Germline CDR1 is SGHRS and CDR2 is YFSETQ. Trimming removed 4 bases from V and 2 bases from J; junction bases left unmatched: 5. The DNA for the CDR3 is TGCGCCAGCAGCATACAGGGGGTGACCTACGAGCAGTACTTC. This gives the protein CASSIQGVTYEQYF.

The J gene is TRBJ2-7, the V gene TRBV18; TRBD1 matches 9 bases. Germline CDR1 KGHSH, CDR2 LQKENI. The J segment lost 5 bases and the V segment lost 5 bases, leaving 7 bases of the junction unmatched. CDR3 length: 14 amino acids. In DNA form, the CDR3 reads TGTGCCAGCTCAGCGGGACAGGGATTGCACGAGCAGTACTTC. Protein product: CASSAGQGLHEQYF.